This T cell receptor (beta chain) was captured in a study of T cells after yellow fever vaccination. Regarding this clonotype: Its antigen remains unidentified.

Generation of TCR cDNA used 5'RACE template switching (which added a universal primer site and UMIs). Each CDR3 protein gets one entry after TCRdb re-called the 5' RACE reads with MiXCR. Of nearly 350,000 distinct CDR3 sequences in the sample, approximately 8% were seen once. Regarding the study as a whole: Weaker, the secondary response peaked sooner, at day 5 versus 15.

The sample was PBMCs, taken roughly 46 days after the first yellow fever vaccination. This TCR came from a man younger than 35 who received the YFV17D yellow fever vaccine.

The chain's CDR3 is CASSTRGGRYYGYTF. CDR3 sequence (DNA): TGCGCCAGCAGCACCAGGGGGGGGCGGTACTATGGCTACACCTTC. The J gene is TRBJ1-2, the V gene TRBV4-3; the match to TRBD1 covers 7 bases. Germline V gene data show CDR1 as LGHNA and CDR2 as YSLEER. The CDR3 spans 15 residues. After removal of 5 bases from V and 3 bases from J, the junction contained 9 bases not matched to a gene.